This TCR beta chain comes out of a study of T cell repertoires in cytomegalovirus infection. There are many counts of this clonotype. TCRdb redid the calling of the reads with MiXCR, one entry per CDR3 protein. The table includes 100,000 to 150,000 distinct CDR3 sequences, almost 9% detected once. The V end lost 8 bases, the J end lost 4 bases, and 21 bases lay between the germline ends. CDR1 is MNHEY and CDR2 is SVGEGT in the germline V gene. The CDR3 loop spans 16 amino acids. This receptor was obtained from a human donor in good health (CMV status not recorded). Some clones in this sample may be carry-over from other donors' samples. The J gene is TRBJ2-4, the V gene TRBV6-2 or TRBV6-3; D ambiguous. The sample was PBMCs. The CDR3 is CASQTDARRRKNIQYF. CDR3 coding DNA: TGTGCCAGCCAAACGGACGCGCGACGGCGGAAAAACATTCAGTACTTC.